This note documents a single TCR beta chain sequence. Its matching antigen is unknown. The data were produced by immunoSEQ multiplex PCR, yet TCRdb's version contains in-frame clones alone and is incomplete. The table records more than 8,000 clones, about 82% of them present only once. These data belong to a study of follicular helper T cells after annual influenza vaccination. General study findings and limits: Recurrent ICOS+CD38+ cTfh clonotypes included tetramer and AIM influenza-specific ones. Just 10-20% of cells analyzed had recovered productive TCRB sequences.

Trimming took 3 bases from V and 7 from J; bases not matched to a gene: 0. CDR1 is KGHSH and CDR2 is LQKENI in the germline V gene. CDR3 length: 13 amino acids. Indicated time point: 2015-2016 season, pre-vaccination. Donors were community-dwelling with no influenza vaccine in the prior 6 months. The starting material was CXCR5+ CD38- circulating T follicular helper cells from blood, obtained on the day of influenza vaccination. Subset given: circulating Tfh, non-naive CD4+CXCR5+PD-1+ (ICOS+CD38+ or ICOS-CD38-). The V gene is TRBV18, the J gene TRBJ2-1; 10 nucleotides agree with TRBD1. This TCR was sampled from an adult who received the influenza vaccine. The CDR3 DNA reads as TGTGCCAGCTCACCGGACAGGGGGAATGAGCAGTTCTTC. Translation: CASSPDRGNEQFF.